These 17 T cell receptor beta chains came from one sample sequenced in a study of monozygotic twins with inflammatory bowel disease. TCRdb re-called the 5' RACE reads and catalogs CDR3 proteins one per entry, DNA excluded. The data show around 450,000 distinct CDR3 sequences, and the top ten clones hold about 2.3%. Sequenced sample: blood. Receptors were obtained from a human donor with ulcerative colitis or Crohn's disease, or a healthy co-twin of an affected twin (not recorded which).

The chain joins TRBV5-1 to TRBJ2-1; without DNA, the TCRdb call of TRBD2 cannot be checked. The CDR3 extends over 15 amino acids. The germline CDR1 and CDR2 sequences are SGHRS and YFSETQ. The CDR3 protein is CASCELAGNLDEQFF.

This chain uses TRBV12-3 or TRBV12-4 with TRBJ1-1. The CDR3 length is 11 residues. CDR3 residues: CASSLSPEAFF.

The chain links TRBV5-6 to TRBJ2-3; TCRdb names TRBD2, which stays unverified in the absence of DNA. This CDR3 comprises 16 residues. Germline CDR1 and CDR2: SGHDT and YYEEEE. The CDR3 loop is CASSSRLAELTDTQYF.

The chain recombines TRBV7-2 with TRBJ2-7; TCRdb's D call, TRBD1, is unchecked because there is no DNA. CDR1 SGHTA and CDR2 FQGNSA come from the germline V gene. The CDR3 length is 14 residues. CDR3 in amino acids: CASSFGQTPTEQYF.

The J gene is TRBJ2-1, the V gene TRBV5-1; TCRdb returns TRBD1, unconfirmable since there is no DNA. Germline lookup yields CDR1 SGHRS and CDR2 YFSETQ. This CDR3 is 15 amino acids long. The CDR3 protein is CASSRTGDRGNEQFF.

The chain joins TRBV7-2 to TRBJ2-5; as DNA is missing, the TRBD1 call by TCRdb cannot be tested. CDR1 is SGHTA and CDR2 is FQGNSA in the germline V gene. The CDR3 has 14 amino acids. The CDR3: CASNPRLLGETQYF.

The genes are TRBV6-1 and TRBJ2-7. The CDR3 sequence is 11 residues long. The germline CDR1 and CDR2 sequences are MNHNS and SASEGT. The CDR3 is CASRDYHEQYF.

CDR3 sequence reads: CASSYSSGGIHEQYF. The chain has TRBV6-5 and TRBJ2-7; the D call from TCRdb, TRBD2, cannot be confirmed without DNA. This CDR3 region has 15 residues. Germline values: CDR1 MNHEY, CDR2 SVGAGI.

CDR3 region: CSGGTGHDEQYF. The chain is built from TRBV20-1 and TRBJ2-7; the D call of TRBD1 rests on TCRdb alone, since no DNA is present to check it. Germline V lookup: CDR1 DFQATT, CDR2 SNEGSKA (reference sequence). The CDR3 is 12 residues long.

V gene TRBV10-3 combines with J gene TRBJ2-2; TCRdb names TRBD2, which stays unverified in the absence of DNA. CDR3 length: 17 residues. Germline CDR1 reads ENHRY; CDR2 reads SYGVKD. This CDR3 is CAISEGPTSGNTGELFF.

V and J are TRBV7-9 and TRBJ2-2; the TCRdb D gene call, TRBD1, has no DNA to confirm it. Germline CDR1 reads SEHNR; CDR2 reads FQNEAQ (reference sequence). The CDR3 loop spans 14 amino acids. Here the CDR3 reads CASSQGVTQGKLFF.

V gene TRBV5-1 combines with J gene TRBJ2-1; TCRdb returns TRBD1, unconfirmable since there is no DNA. CDR3 size: 14 residues. CDR1 and CDR2 (germline): SGHRS, YFSETQ. CDR3 amino acids: CATRPGGRGDEQFF.

The chain recombines TRBV25-1 with TRBJ1-5; absent DNA, TCRdb's TRBD1 call cannot be checked. Germline V gene sequence: CDR1 MGHDK, CDR2 SYGVNS. The CDR3 is 14 residues long. The CDR3 sequence is CASEPEGRGQPQHF. Looking up the rest from reference TRBV25-1 and TRBJ1-5 gives the full variable domain: EADIYQTPRYLVIGTGKKITLECSQTMGHDKMYWYQQDPGMELHLIHYSYGVNSTEKGDLSSESTVSRIRTEHFPLTLESARPSHTSQYLCASEPEGRGQPQHFGDGTRLSIL.

This chain joins TRBV9 and TRBJ2-7; TCRdb reports TRBD2, a call that lacks DNA to check it against. The CDR3 is 16 amino acids. From germline, CDR1 is SGDLS and CDR2 YYNGEE. The CDR3 spells CASSPGGGESSYEQYF.

V is TRBV28 and J is TRBJ2-2. CDR3 length: 15 residues. CDR1 and CDR2 (germline): MDHEN, SYDVKM. The CDR3: CASSRRGVHTGELFF.

The rearrangement uses TRBV10-3 and TRBJ2-2. Germline CDR1 is ENHRY and CDR2 is SYGVKD. This CDR3 has 16 amino acids. This chain's CDR3 is CAISDWTSGKTGELFF.

The chain's CDR3 is CASKYQTRPQETQYF. The rearrangement joins TRBV6-2 or TRBV6-3 to TRBJ2-5; TCRdb gives TRBD2 as the D gene, but with no DNA this cannot be confirmed. Germline loops: CDR1 MNHEY, CDR2 SVGEGT. CDR3 length: 15 amino acids.